This entry is about one TCR beta chain. The CDR3 is 12 residues long. V lost 7 bases to trimming and J lost 6 bases, with 10 bases between them. Germline values: CDR1 SGHAT, CDR2 FQNNGV. The data were taken from a study of blood T cell repertoires in COVID-19. Across the study: Italy, Spain and the United States were the sources of the convalescent and acute COVID-19 samples.

The data were produced by immunoSEQ multiplex PCR, yet TCRdb's version contains in-frame clones alone and is incomplete. The sample yields some 350,000 clones, approximately 90% seen once. This clonotype originated in a woman between 18 and 29 years old who had recovered from COVID-19. Sample: peripheral blood. The gene calls are TRBV11-2 and TRBJ2-4; D not certain. The CDR3 DNA follows: TGTGCCAGCACCCCGGTCGGAAACATTCAGTACTTC. Residues: CASTPVGNIQYF. Based on the CDR3 plus reference TRBV11-2 and TRBJ2-4, the full variable domain is EAGVAQSPRYKIIEKRQSVAFWCNPISGHATLYWYQQILGQGPKLLIQFQNNGVVDDSQLPKDRFSAERLKGVDSTLKIQPAKLEDSAVYLCASTPVGNIQYFGAGTRLSVL.